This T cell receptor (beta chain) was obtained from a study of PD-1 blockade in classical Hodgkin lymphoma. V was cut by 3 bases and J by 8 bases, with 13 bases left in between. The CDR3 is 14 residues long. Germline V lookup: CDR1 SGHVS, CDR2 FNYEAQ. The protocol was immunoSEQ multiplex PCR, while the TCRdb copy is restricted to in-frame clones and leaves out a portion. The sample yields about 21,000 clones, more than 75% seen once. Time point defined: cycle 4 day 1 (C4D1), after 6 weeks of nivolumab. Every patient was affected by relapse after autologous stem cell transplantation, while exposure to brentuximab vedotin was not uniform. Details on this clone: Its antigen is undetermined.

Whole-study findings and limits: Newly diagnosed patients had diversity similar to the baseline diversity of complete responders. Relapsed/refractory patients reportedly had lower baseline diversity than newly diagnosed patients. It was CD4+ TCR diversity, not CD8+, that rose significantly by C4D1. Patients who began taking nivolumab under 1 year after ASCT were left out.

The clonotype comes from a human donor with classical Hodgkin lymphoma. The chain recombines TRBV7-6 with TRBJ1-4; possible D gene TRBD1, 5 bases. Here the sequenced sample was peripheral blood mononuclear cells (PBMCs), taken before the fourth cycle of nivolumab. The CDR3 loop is CASSFQGAGEKLFF. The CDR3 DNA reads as TGTGCCAGCAGCTTTCAAGGGGCGGGAGAAAAACTGTTTTTT.